Given below is one T cell receptor (beta chain) in context. There are 16 residues in the CDR3. Germline V gene data show CDR1 as SQVTM and CDR2 as ANQGSEA. Via 5' RACE with UMI labels, TRB cDNA libraries were prepared. TCRdb reworked the 5' RACE reads into one entry per CDR3 protein, no DNA. The repertoire table contains fewer than 80,000 distinct CDR3 sequences. These data originate in a study of CXCR3-negative and CXCR3-positive naive CD8 T cells. The sequence derives from a human donor in good health. Some clones in this sample may be carry-over from other donors' samples. Material for sequencing was naive CXCR3- CD8+ T cells from blood. Subset in this sample: CD45RO-CCR7+CD27+CD95- naive CD8+ T cells lacking CXCR3 (TNR3-). J is TRBJ2-2 and V is TRBV29-1. This chain's CDR3 is CSVENPEPANTGELFF.